Listed below are T cell receptor beta chains from one sample, sequenced in a study of blood T cells in healthy people across ages. TCRdb called the 5' RACE reads again in MiXCR, with one record for every CDR3 protein. The sample has about 1.1 million distinct CDR3 sequences, around two fifths seen once; the top ten hold around 14%. Sequencing input: blood. The receptors shown here come from a man aged 18 to 30 in good health. CDR3s include the opening cysteine and the closing phenylalanine or tryptophan. A D gene is named only where the DNA matches it firmly. Clone sizes are given selectively: once, few, many, or a class where the clone is expanded.

j_call v_call clone_size d_call cdr3_aa cdr3_nt
TRBJ2-1 TRBV10-3 once . CAISGTPGDFGDEQFF TGTGCCATCAGTGGGACCCCTGGTGACTTCGGGGATGAGCAGTTCTTC
TRBJ2-5 TRBV12-5 many . CASGRPGRETQYF TGTGCTAGTGGAAGACCGGGTAGAGAGACCCAGTACTTC
TRBJ2-7 TRBV12-3/TRBV12-4 . TRBD2 CASSWGRGGYNEQYF TGTGCCAGCAGTTGGGGGCGGGGGGGATACAATGAGCAGTACTTC
TRBJ1-5 TRBV28 few TRBD1 CASSFLRGQGRNQPQHF TGTGCCAGCAGTTTCCTGCGAGGACAGGGTCGCAATCAGCCCCAGCATTTT
TRBJ1-1 TRBV3-1 . . CASADTSHSSSAEAFF TGTGCCAGCGCCGACACTTCTCATTCTTCGTCGGCTGAAGCTTTCTTT
TRBJ2-3 TRBV5-6 . TRBD1 CASSWDQTGGASDTQYF TGTGCCAGCAGCTGGGACCAGACAGGGGGCGCGTCAGATACGCAGTATTTT
TRBJ2-3 TRBV5-6 few . CASSIKTLYTQYF TGTGCCAGCAGCATTAAAACCCTTTATACGCAGTATTTT
TRBJ1-1 TRBV10-3 . TRBD1 CAIMDRGNTEAFF TGTGCCATTATGGACAGGGGGAACACTGAAGCTTTCTTT
TRBJ2-3 TRBV9 many TRBD1 CASSVEGQGTDTQYF TGTGCCAGCAGCGTAGAGGGACAGGGCACAGATACGCAGTATTTT
TRBJ2-1 TRBV24-1 . TRBD2 CATSDPFSGGGANIYNEQFF TGTGCCACCAGTGACCCCTTTAGTGGCGGGGGGGCCAATATCTACAATGAGCAGTTCTTC
TRBJ1-2 TRBV28 few . CASSVRGGHGYTF TGTGCCAGCAGTGTCAGAGGGGGACATGGCTACACCTTC
TRBJ2-3 TRBV7-2 . TRBD1 CASSLAGTDYTDTQYF TGTGCCAGCAGCTTAGCTGGGACAGACTACACAGATACGCAGTATTTT
TRBJ1-2 TRBV29-1 few . CSVHPDDKTYGYTF TGCAGCGTTCACCCGGACGACAAGACCTATGGCTACACCTTC
TRBJ1-6 TRBV27 . . CASRQGSANNSPLHF TGTGCCAGCAGGCAGGGGTCTGCGAATAATTCACCCCTCCACTTT
TRBJ2-3 TRBV5-1 many . CASSFLGGDTQYF TGCGCCAGCAGCTTTTTAGGCGGGGACACGCAGTATTTT
TRBJ2-5 TRBV20-1 . TRBD2 CSGLAGGQSYQETQYF TGCAGTGGACTAGCGGGGGGCCAGTCTTACCAAGAGACCCAGTACTTC
TRBJ1-4 TRBV5-6 few TRBD1 CASSSGQGGLFF TGTGCCAGCAGCTCTGGACAGGGCGGACTGTTTTTT
TRBJ1-1 TRBV7-9 few . CASSRHSEAFF TGTGCCAGCTCTCGGCACTCTGAAGCTTTCTTT
TRBJ2-7 TRBV16 few TRBD2 CASSQRTSSYEQYF TGTGCCAGCAGCCAACGGACTAGCTCCTACGAGCAGTACTTC
TRBJ2-1 TRBV6-6 . . CANKGPASTGDEQFF TGTGCCAACAAAGGTCCGGCATCCACTGGGGATGAGCAGTTCTTC
TRBJ1-5 TRBV7-8 few . CASSLGPSMGQPQHF TGTGCCAGCAGTTTGGGACCGTCCATGGGACAGCCCCAGCATTTT
TRBJ2-7 TRBV29-1 . . CSVSDRDGFEQYF TGCAGCGTGAGCGACCGGGACGGCTTCGAGCAGTACTTC
TRBJ2-1 TRBV11-1 few . CASHKGRGSYNEQFF TGTGCCAGCCATAAGGGAAGGGGTTCCTACAATGAGCAGTTCTTC
TRBJ2-3 TRBV5-1 few TRBD2 CASSAGLAPSTDTQYF TGCGCCAGCAGCGCAGGACTAGCTCCTAGCACAGATACGCAGTATTTT
TRBJ1-6 TRBV7-2 . . CASSSRTRSNSSLHF TGTGCCAGCAGCTCCAGGACCAGATCTAATTCATCCCTCCACTTT
TRBJ2-1 TRBV5-1 few TRBD2 CASSLASTSGDNEQFF TGCGCCAGCAGCTTGGCCTCGACTAGCGGGGACAATGAGCAGTTCTTC
TRBJ2-5 TRBV6-1 once TRBD1 CASSSQTGQGFETQYF TGTGCCAGCAGTAGTCAGACGGGACAGGGGTTTGAGACCCAGTACTTC
TRBJ1-2 TRBV18 few . CASSPPNRVLGGYTF TGTGCCAGCTCACCACCAAACAGGGTACTTGGTGGCTACACCTTC
TRBJ1-6 TRBV4-2 once TRBD1 CASSQGIGGGSPLHF TGTGCCAGCAGCCAAGGCATAGGGGGCGGTTCACCCCTCCACTTT
TRBJ1-5 TRBV20-1 few . CSAPNTGGSNQPQHF TGCAGTGCTCCGAATACCGGGGGTTCCAATCAGCCCCAGCATTTT
TRBJ1-1 TRBV29-1 once TRBD1 CSVTGGTEAFF TGCAGCGTCACAGGGGGCACTGAAGCTTTCTTT
TRBJ2-1 TRBV2 . TRBD2 CASSVSGGGINEQFF TGTGCCAGCAGTGTTAGCGGGGGGGGGATCAATGAGCAGTTCTTC
TRBJ1-2 TRBV4-2 few . CASSQDQAGGGYGYTF TGTGCCAGCAGCCAAGATCAGGCAGGAGGCGGCTATGGCTACACCTTC
TRBJ2-3 TRBV5-1 . . CASSFTGKLSTDTQYF TGCGCCAGCAGCTTTACAGGGAAACTCAGCACAGATACGCAGTATTTT
TRBJ2-7 TRBV20-1 . . CSARAGSDEQYF TGCAGTGCTAGGGCAGGCTCCGACGAGCAGTACTTC
TRBJ1-2 TRBV10-3 . . CAIRGLEGYGYTF TGTGCCATCAGGGGTCTTGAGGGCTATGGCTACACCTTC
TRBJ1-5 TRBV27 . TRBD1 CASSSRTGGNQPQHF TGTGCCAGCTCTTCAAGGACAGGGGGCAATCAGCCCCAGCATTTT
TRBJ2-3 TRBV20-1 few . CSASSPSLNTDTQYF TGCAGTGCTAGCTCGCCTAGCTTGAACACAGATACGCAGTATTTT
TRBJ2-5 TRBV6-6 . . CASIENQGYQETQYF TGTGCCAGCATCGAAAACCAGGGTTACCAAGAGACCCAGTACTTC
TRBJ1-1 TRBV6-6 . . CASSYPLLDGEAFF TGTGCCAGCAGTTACCCCCTATTGGACGGTGAAGCTTTCTTT
TRBJ1-1 TRBV20-1 . TRBD1 CSAPGQGMTEAFF TGCAGTGCTCCTGGACAGGGGATGACTGAAGCTTTCTTT
TRBJ1-6 TRBV5-1 . . CASSLAPENSPLHF TGCGCCAGCAGCTTGGCGCCAGAAAATTCACCCCTCCACTTT
TRBJ2-3 TRBV5-1 . . CASSLGTALGTDTQYF TGCGCCAGCAGCTTGGGGACAGCTCTCGGCACAGATACGCAGTATTTT
TRBJ2-7 TRBV12-3/TRBV12-4 few TRBD1 CASSLQGHEQYF TGTGCCAGCAGCCTACAGGGGCACGAGCAGTACTTC
TRBJ2-5 TRBV20-1 . TRBD2 CSASTGTSGNEQYF TGCAGTGCTAGCACCGGGACTAGCGGTAATGAGCAGTACTTC
TRBJ2-4 TRBV2 . TRBD1 CASSDTGGIAKNIQYF TGTGCCAGCAGCGACACAGGGGGCATTGCCAAAAACATTCAGTACTTC
TRBJ2-7 TRBV6-2/TRBV6-3 . . CASSYQVSEQYF TGTGCCAGCAGTTACCAGGTTTCCGAGCAGTACTTC
TRBJ2-1 TRBV6-5 . TRBD2 CASSYSLAGSNEQFF TGTGCCAGCAGTTACAGTCTAGCGGGGAGCAATGAGCAGTTCTTC
TRBJ2-3 TRBV7-3 . TRBD2 CASSLNLGEGTQYF TGTGCCAGCAGCTTAAACCTTGGGGAGGGGACGCAGTATTTT
TRBJ1-1 TRBV12-3/TRBV12-4 . . CASKARGGTEAFF TGTGCCAGCAAGGCTAGGGGGGGCACTGAAGCTTTCTTT
TRBJ1-1 TRBV12-3/TRBV12-4 . . CASSLGQETEAFF TGTGCCAGCAGTTTAGGACAGGAAACTGAAGCTTTCTTT
TRBJ2-5 TRBV6-2/TRBV6-3 . . CASSSTGRDAETQYF TGTGCCAGCAGTTCTACCGGACGGGACGCAGAGACCCAGTACTTC
TRBJ1-4 TRBV7-2 once TRBD1 CASSWGQATNEKLFF TGTGCCAGCAGCTGGGGACAGGCAACTAATGAAAAACTGTTTTTT
TRBJ1-2 TRBV2 . . CASRGRGPNYGYTF TGTGCCAGCAGGGGCAGGGGACCTAACTATGGCTACACCTTC
TRBJ2-7 TRBV4-1 . . CASSQAHPGTYNEQYF TGCGCCAGCAGCCAAGCGCATCCGGGGACCTACAATGAGCAGTACTTC